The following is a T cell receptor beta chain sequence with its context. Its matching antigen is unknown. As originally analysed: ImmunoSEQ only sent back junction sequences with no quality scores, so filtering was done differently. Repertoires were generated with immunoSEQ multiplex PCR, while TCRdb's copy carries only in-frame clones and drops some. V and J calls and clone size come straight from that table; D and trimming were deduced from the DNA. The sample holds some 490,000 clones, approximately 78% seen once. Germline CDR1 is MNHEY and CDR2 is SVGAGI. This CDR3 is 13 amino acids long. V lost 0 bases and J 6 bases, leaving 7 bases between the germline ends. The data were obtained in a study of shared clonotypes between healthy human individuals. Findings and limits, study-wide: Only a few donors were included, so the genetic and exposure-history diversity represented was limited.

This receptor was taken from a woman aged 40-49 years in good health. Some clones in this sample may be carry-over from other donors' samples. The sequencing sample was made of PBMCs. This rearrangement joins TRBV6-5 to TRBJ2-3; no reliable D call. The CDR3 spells CASSYSRRDTQYF. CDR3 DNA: TGTGCCAGCAGTTACTCTCGTCGGGATACGCAGTATTTT.